This T cell receptor (beta chain) was observed in a study of cytomegalovirus exposure and HLA in healthy donors. PCR amplification relied on 60 Vbeta primers (plus 13 Jbeta primers). Authors' methods: In a later analysis, the count reached some 75 million unique TCR beta chains, with about 11 million shared. The data were produced by immunoSEQ multiplex PCR, yet TCRdb's version contains in-frame clones alone and is incomplete. V and J calls and clone size come straight from that table; D and trimming were deduced from the DNA. The sample consists of 170,000 or so clones, around 80% of them appearing once. Findings of the study overall: By a later analysis, the bulk of CMV-associated TCR beta chains appeared HLA-restricted. When a later analysis was performed, an Asian-associated ancestry cluster reportedly had fewer N-insertions than the 666-donor mean.

In germline, CDR1 is GTSNPN, CDR2 SVGIG (reference sequence). Trimming pared 4 bases from V and 6 bases from J, leaving 16 bases between. There are 13 residues in the CDR3. Sampled while nominally healthy, donors likely had unrecorded immune exposures. About this clone itself: The target antigen is unknown.

V is TRBV30 and J is TRBJ2-7; D unclear. The sequenced sample was PBMCs. This TCR was recovered from a young woman in good health and CMV-seronegative. Here the CDR3 DNA reads TGTGCCTGGACACAGTGGCTTTTTTCCGAGCAGTACTTC. This codes for CAWTQWLFSEQYF.